This TCR beta chain was profiled in a study of identical twins' blood T cells. This clonotype appeared a few times. One end of the junction fails to match germline, which may point to a read error. Each CDR3 protein is one row after TCRdb ran MiXCR on the 5' RACE reads. Here the sample spans 350,000 to 400,000 distinct CDR3 sequences, over 25% being singletons. The CDR3 contains 13 residues. Germline values: CDR1 SGHVS, CDR2 FNYEAQ. The origin of this receptor is a woman aged 18-49 years in good health. Specimen: PBMCs. This sequence joins TRBV7-6 and TRBJ1-5; a weak D match, TRBD1 (6 bases). The chain's CDR3 is CANSPTGFQPQHF. The CDR3 DNA sequence: TGTGCCAACAGCCCAACAGGGTTTCAGCCCCAGCATTTT.